This T cell receptor (beta chain) was identified in a study of blood T cell repertoires in COVID-19 (dated by TCRdb to 2020 to 2021). Context from the whole study: Samples from collaborators originated in the United States, Italy and Spain and spanned both the acute and convalescent phases of COVID-19. Samples came from the ongoing ImmuneRACE study (first 160 participants) plus 1,254 subjects from 6 global collaborators. The prospective study material was composed of cDNA or gDNA derived from T cells, B-cell-depleted T cells, or PBMCs. The dataset comprised deeply sampled blood TCRbeta repertoires from subjects exposed to, actively infected with, or recovered from COVID-19. A freely available public database, intended as a resource for researchers studying the immune response to SARS-CoV-2, is where the repertoires were released. Where available, HLA class I and class II types were taken from metadata supplied by the sample provider and were not determined by assay-based typing. The sample metadata nearly always contained a de-identified subject ID, COVID-19 status, age in years and sex.

As concerns this clone: Which antigen it targets is not known. No quality values exist for individual bases; no much larger clone is one base distant.

TCRbeta CDR3 regions were amplified from genomic DNA using the immunoSEQ Assay, a bias-controlled multiplex PCR. Turning to the authors' computational methods: The number of nucleated cells in each sample was estimated by amplification of reference gene primers within the assay. To quantify the absolute abundance of each unique TCRbeta CDR3 rearrangement, sequence reads were collapsed and filtered. For each sample, productive Simpson clonality was calculated as the square root of Simpson's diversity index over productive rearrangements. As stored in TCRdb, this immuneACCESS dataset retains in-frame rearrangements with V and J assigned. A fraction of the clones does not appear; measured against another copy, unresolved V genes explain less than half of the discrepancy, and the remainder lacks a known reason. V, J and clone size reflect that table, while D and trimming were determined from the DNA. Within this sample are under 200,000 clones, with more than 85% of them counted one time only. 2% to 2.5% of the sample rests with the top ten.

Counted from cysteine to phenylalanine, this CDR3 has 16 amino acids. CDR3 DNA only is kept here, 48 bases in frame from base 1. Trimming takes 4 bases off V and 6 bases off J; junction bases not matched to a gene: 9. Collaborating institutions collected whole blood in K2EDTA tubes following their own protocols. For TCRbeta analysis, collaborators shipped samples in one of three forms: frozen whole blood, isolated PBMCs, or DNA extracted from either of those sample types. General study outcomes and caveats: How much clinical and demographic metadata was included differed by source and by participant, and the metadata was provided uncurated.

What was sequenced was peripheral blood. The rearranged segments are TRBV5-3 and TRBJ2-2, with 10 central nucleotides matching TRBD1. TRBV5-3 is classed as an ORF, of uncertain function. The TCR originated in an older man with active or convalescent COVID-19. The CDR3 reads as follows: CARSPTGGRWAGELFF. The sequence in DNA is TGTGCCAGAAGCCCGACAGGGGGCCGGTGGGCCGGGGAGCTGTTTTTT.